The 15 T cell receptor beta chains below were found in one sample sequenced in a study of blood T cell repertoires in COVID-19. Only in-frame clones appear in the TCRdb table, and some are missing; sequencing was by immunoSEQ multiplex PCR. The table shows 60,000 to 70,000 clones, with about 91% occurring only once. The sample consisted of peripheral blood. The receptors were gathered from a human donor in a cohort sampled during active COVID-19.

V usage is TRBV19 and J usage is TRBJ1-1; D may be TRBD1 (6 bases). With 3 bases removed from V and 4 bases from J, the gap between germline ends came to 9 bases. The CDR3 runs to 13 residues. Germline V gene data show CDR1 as LNHDA and CDR2 as SQIVND (reference sequence). This CDR3 reads CASSIAGVTEAFF. The CDR3 nucleotides are TGTGCCAGTAGTATTGCAGGGGTCACTGAAGCTTTCTTT.

The table lists this clone with a few counts. The chain has TRBV18 and TRBJ1-5; 7 bases fit TRBD1. The CDR3 runs 16 residues. CDR1 KGHSH and CDR2 LQKENI come from the germline V gene. Germline trimming cut 6 bases from V and 0 bases from J; bases unmatched to any gene: 8. The CDR3 DNA reads TGTGCCAGCTCGAGTTCCCAGGGGGATAGCAATCAGCCCCAGCATTTT. Translation: CASSSSQGDSNQPQHF.

The CDR3 spells CASSNLGGNYEQYF. CDR3 coding DNA: TGTGCCAGTAGTAACTTGGGAGGGAACTACGAGCAGTACTTC. The V call is TRBV19, the J call TRBJ2-7, with 7 positions matching TRBD2. V lost 4 bases to trimming and J lost 3 bases; unmatched junction nucleotides: 6. The germline gives CDR1 LNHDA, CDR2 SQIVND (reference sequence). CDR3 length equals 14 residues. Together with reference TRBV19 and TRBJ2-7, the CDR3 gives the full variable domain: DGGITQSPKYLFRKEGQNVTLSCEQNLNHDAMYWYRQDPGQGLRLIYYSQIVNDFQKGDIAEGYSVSREKKESFPLTVTSAQKNPTAFYLCASSNLGGNYEQYFGPGTRLTVT.

The chain links TRBV2 to TRBJ2-5, with 7 bases aligning to TRBD1. The germline V gene has CDR1 SNHLY and CDR2 FYNNEI. The CDR3 spans 14 residues. The trim removed 8 bases at V and 0 bases at J, leaving 6 bases unmatched. The CDR3 loop reads CASQGTVYQETQYF. CDR3 bases: TGTGCCAGCCAAGGGACAGTGTACCAAGAGACCCAGTACTTC.

The chain combines TRBV18 with TRBJ1-2; D not certain. The V and J ends lost 8 bases and 3 bases respectively, with 13 bases between them. CDR3 size: 13 residues. The germline V gene has CDR1 KGHSH and CDR2 LQKENI. The CDR3 protein is CASAGVADYGYTF. The CDR3 region has the DNA TGTGCCAGCGCCGGGGTGGCCGACTATGGCTACACCTTC.

The chain joins TRBV28 to TRBJ1-2, with 10 bases fitting TRBD1. The CDR3 is 14 amino acids. Germline-derived CDR1 and CDR2 are MDHEN and SYDVKM. The junction had 5 bases not matched to a gene; V was cut back by 5 bases and J by 5 bases. The CDR3 sequence is CASSGTGVEYGYTF. DNA for the CDR3: TGTGCCAGCAGTGGGACAGGGGTGGAGTATGGCTACACCTTC.

Only one count was recorded for this clone. The genes are TRBV7-9 and TRBJ1-2; 10 nucleotides agree with TRBD1. The CDR3 runs 15 residues. V was pared by 5 bases and J by 5 bases, with 8 bases of the junction left unmatched. Germline loops: CDR1 SEHNR, CDR2 FQNEAQ (reference sequence). CDR3 in DNA: TGTGCCAGCAGCACCCGGGACAGGGGCAAATATGGCTACACCTTC. It encodes CASSTRDRGKYGYTF.

Note on this clone: Other nucleotide sequences from this sample produce the same CDR3. V gene TRBV5-1 combines with J gene TRBJ2-7, with 8 bases fitting TRBD1. The V gene's germline CDR1 is SGHRS and CDR2 YFSETQ. The CDR3 runs to 14 residues. Trimming at V came to 0 bases and at J to 4 bases, leaving 3 bases not matched to a gene. This CDR3 is CASSLGQGAYEQYF. CDR3 sequence (DNA): TGCGCCAGCAGCTTGGGCCAGGGGGCGTACGAGCAGTACTTC.

V usage is TRBV28 and J usage is TRBJ1-1; tentatively, D is TRBD1 (6 bases). Per germline, CDR1 MDHEN and CDR2 SYDVKM. V was clipped by 4 bases and J by 0 bases, with 12 bases between them. This CDR3 contains 15 residues. This chain's CDR3 is CASSYPDRMNTEAFF. The CDR3 nucleotides read TGTGCCAGCAGTTACCCTGACAGGATGAACACTGAAGCTTTCTTT.

The genes are TRBV6-2 or TRBV6-3 and TRBJ1-4; D is ambiguous. CDR1 MNHEY and CDR2 SVGEGT come from the germline V gene. V was pared by 5 bases and J by 5 bases, with 24 bases between. The CDR3 consists of 18 residues. The DNA of the CDR3 is TGTGCCAGCAGTAAGCGGGTACAGCCTTCGATCACAAATGAAAAACTGTTTTTT. It is translated as CASSKRVQPSITNEKLFF.

For the CDR3, the DNA is TGTGCCAGCAGCTTAGCGTGGGGGCGCCAAGAGACCCAGTACTTC. Encoded protein: CASSLAWGRQETQYF. This rearrangement joins TRBV7-9 to TRBJ2-5; maybe TRBD1 (6 bases). V gave up 0 bases and J gave up 1 base, with 9 bases separating them. The germline V gene has CDR1 SEHNR and CDR2 FQNEAQ (reference sequence). The CDR3 runs 15 residues.

The rearrangement uses TRBV5-1 and TRBJ1-1; D is unresolved. V dropped 0 bases and J dropped 3 bases, with 12 bases sitting between them. The CDR3 contains 15 residues. Germline CDR1 is SGHRS and CDR2 is YFSETQ. The CDR3 region has the DNA TGCGCCAGCAGCTTGGTGGTTGGGCCGGACACTGAAGCTTTCTTT. Its translation is CASSLVVGPDTEAFF.

V usage is TRBV2 and J usage is TRBJ1-3, with TRBD1 matching 7 bases. CDR1 SNHLY and CDR2 FYNNEI come from the germline V gene. This CDR3 region has 16 residues. The ends lost 6 bases at V and 1 base at J; junction bases unmatched: 9. This chain's CDR3 is CASSSDRARSGNTIYF. CDR3 nucleotides: TGTGCCAGCAGCTCTGACAGGGCCCGGTCTGGAAACACCATATATTTT.

In DNA form, the CDR3 reads TGTGCCAGCAGCTTGTCGCAGTCCTACGAGCAGTACTTC. It encodes CASSLSQSYEQYF. The V gene is TRBV7-6, the J gene TRBJ2-7; no reliable D call. V gave up 3 bases and J gave up 1 base, with 7 bases separating them. Germline V gene data show CDR1 as SGHVS and CDR2 as FNYEAQ. This CDR3 comprises 13 residues.

This sequence joins TRBV18 and TRBJ2-2, with D possibly matching TRBD1 (6 bases). The germline CDR1 and CDR2 sequences are KGHSH and LQKENI. This CDR3 has 15 residues. Between the trimmed V and J ends, which lost 5 bases and 5 bases, there was a span of 15 bases. CDR3 amino acids: CASSTGTPQTGELFF. CDR3 coding DNA: TGTGCCAGCTCAACCGGGACACCGCAAACCGGGGAGCTGTTTTTT.